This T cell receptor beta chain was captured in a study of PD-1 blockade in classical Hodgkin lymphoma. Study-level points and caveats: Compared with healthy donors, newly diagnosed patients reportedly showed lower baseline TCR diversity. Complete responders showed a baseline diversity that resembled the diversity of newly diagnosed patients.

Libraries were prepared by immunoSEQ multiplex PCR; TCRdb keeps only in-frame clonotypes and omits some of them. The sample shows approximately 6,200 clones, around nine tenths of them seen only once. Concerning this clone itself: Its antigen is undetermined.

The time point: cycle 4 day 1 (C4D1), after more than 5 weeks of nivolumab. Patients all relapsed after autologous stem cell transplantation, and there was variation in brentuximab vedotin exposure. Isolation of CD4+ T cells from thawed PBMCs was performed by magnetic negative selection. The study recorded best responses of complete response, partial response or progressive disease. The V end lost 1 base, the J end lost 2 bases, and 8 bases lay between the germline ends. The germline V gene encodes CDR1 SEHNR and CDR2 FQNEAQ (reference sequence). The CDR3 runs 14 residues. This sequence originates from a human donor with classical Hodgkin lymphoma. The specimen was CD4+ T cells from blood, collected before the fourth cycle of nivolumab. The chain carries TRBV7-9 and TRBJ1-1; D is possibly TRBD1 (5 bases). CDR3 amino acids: CASSLGTGNTEAFF. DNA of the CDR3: TGTGCCAGCAGCTTAGGTACAGGAAACACTGAAGCTTTCTTT. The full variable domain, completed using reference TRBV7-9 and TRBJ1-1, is DTGVSQNPRHKITKRGQNVTFRCDPISEHNRLYWYRQTLGQGPEFLTYFQNEAQLEKSRLLSDRFSAERPKGSFSTLEIQRTEQGDSAMYLCASSLGTGNTEAFFGQGTRLTVV.